Presented here are 24 T cell receptor beta chains from one specimen sequenced in a study of shared clonotypes between healthy human individuals. The repertoire was sequenced with immunoSEQ multiplex PCR; TCRdb's copy has only in-frame clones and lacks some. Here the sample spans about 2.4 million clones, over 85% being singletons. Sequenced input: naive CD4+ T cells from PBMCs. The sample's subset: CD45RA+ positively selected. The receptors shown here come from a man aged 18 to 35 in good health. Some clones in this sample may be carry-over from other donors' samples.

The chain has TRBV30 and TRBJ1-6; D not certain. Germline CDR1 GTSNPN, CDR2 SVGIG (reference sequence). The V and J ends lost 1 base and 6 bases respectively, with 13 bases between them. This CDR3 is 15 amino acids long. The CDR3 DNA is TGTGCCTGGAGTGCAGTCCTACCCCCTAATTCACCCCTCCACTTT. This codes for CAWSAVLPPNSPLHF.

J is TRBJ2-7 and V is TRBV30, with D maybe TRBD1 (7 bases). CDR3 size: 20 residues. Trimming removed 0 bases at V and 4 bases at J, with 31 bases between. CDR1 is GTSNPN and CDR2 is SVGIG in the germline V gene (reference sequence). The CDR3 sequence: CAWSVRGQGVSGTRAYEQYF. The CDR3 DNA is TGTGCCTGGAGTGTACGGGGGCAGGGGGTCTCCGGGACCAGGGCGTACGAGCAGTACTTC.

V is TRBV6-5 and J is TRBJ2-7; D possibly uses TRBD1 or TRBD2 (5 bases each). Trimming took off 2 bases at V and 3 bases at J, with 17 bases between the two ends. Germline V lookup: CDR1 MNHEY, CDR2 SVGAGI. This CDR3 region has 16 residues. The CDR3 nucleotides read TGTGCCAGCAGTTACGGTCCGGGACGGGGCATCTACGAGCAGTACTTC. This codes for CASSYGPGRGIYEQYF.

The chain links TRBV6-6 to TRBJ2-1; 9 nucleotides match TRBD1. The germline gives CDR1 MNHNY, CDR2 SVGAGI (reference sequence). V gave up 5 bases and J gave up 6 bases; unmatched junction bases: 8. CDR3 length: 15 amino acids. The DNA for the CDR3 is TGTGCCAGCAGTCAACCGGGACAGGGAGTCAATGAGCAGTTCTTC. It encodes CASSQPGQGVNEQFF.

Note on this clone: Other DNA variants within this sample encode the same CDR3. V usage is TRBV5-1 and J usage is TRBJ2-1; either TRBD1 or TRBD2 may supply D (5 bases each). The V gene's germline CDR1 is SGHRS and CDR2 YFSETQ. V gave up 2 bases and J gave up 0 bases, with 12 bases separating them. The CDR3 is made up of 16 amino acids. CDR3 nucleotides: TGCGCCAGCAGCTTAGAGGGTACAGGCTCCTACAATGAGCAGTTCTTC. This translates into CASSLEGTGSYNEQFF.

The chain links TRBV11-2 to TRBJ2-3; tentatively, D is TRBD2 (6 bases). The germline V gene encodes CDR1 SGHAT and CDR2 FQNNGV. The length of the CDR3 is 15 residues. Deletions cut 3 bases from V and 1 base from J, with 11 bases between. This chain's CDR3 is CASSFLRGRTDTQYF. CDR3 in DNA: TGTGCCAGCAGCTTCCTGCGGGGTCGCACAGATACGCAGTATTTT.

CDR3 sequence reads: CASSSRLEMNTGELFF. The CDR3 DNA is TGTGCCAGCAGCTCTCGACTAGAGATGAACACCGGGGAGCTGTTTTTT. The chain uses TRBV7-3 and TRBJ2-2, with D maybe TRBD2 (6 bases). CDR3 length equals 16 residues. Germline V gene lookup returns CDR1 SGHTA and CDR2 FQGTGA. The ends were cut back, 4 bases at V and 1 base at J, with 13 bases in the middle.

In DNA form, the CDR3 reads TGTGCCAGCCGGGACAGGGCCTTAGCTAACTATGGCTACACCTTC. Translating gives CASRDRALANYGYTF. This chain connects TRBV19 to TRBJ1-2; TRBD1 aligns across 9 bases. Germline CDR1 and CDR2: LNHDA and SQIVND (reference sequence). The J segment lost 0 bases and the V segment lost 9 bases, leaving 8 bases of the junction unmatched. The CDR3 runs 15 residues.

The chain has TRBV27 and TRBJ2-5; TRBD1 or TRBD2 may be the D gene (6 bases each). The CDR3 totals 16 residues. Trimming took 5 bases from V and 2 from J, leaving 18 bases between them. Germline CDR1 and CDR2: MNHEY and SMNVEV (reference sequence). DNA of the CDR3: TGTGCCAGCAGTGACCGAGGGGGGCCCACACAAGAGACCCAGTACTTC. It encodes CASSDRGGPTQETQYF.

Regarding this clone: Within the sample, other DNA sequences also encode this same CDR3. The chain recombines TRBV5-1 with TRBJ2-1, with 8 bases fitting TRBD2. This CDR3 contains 15 residues. CDR1 is SGHRS, CDR2 YFSETQ, per germline. J gave up 6 bases and V 1 base, and 6 bases lay outside the gene matches. The CDR3 sequence: CASSLSLAGANEQFF. The CDR3 DNA reads as TGCGCCAGCAGCTTGTCTCTAGCGGGCGCCAATGAGCAGTTCTTC. Complete variable domain (other parts from reference TRBV5-1 and TRBJ2-1): KAGVTQTPRYLIKTRGQQVTLSCSPISGHRSVSWYQQTPGQGLQFLFEYFSETQRNKGNFPGRFSGRQFSNSRSEMNVSTLELGDSALYLCASSLSLAGANEQFFGPGTRLTVL.

There are a few counts of this clone. The same CDR3 can be traced to other DNA sequences in this sample. J is TRBJ2-2 and V is TRBV6-5, with D unresolved. The CDR3 runs 13 residues. V was pared by 2 bases and J by 3 bases, with 4 bases between. Germline lookup yields CDR1 MNHEY and CDR2 SVGAGI. The CDR3 nucleotides read TGTGCCAGCAGTTACCGGCACACCGGGGAGCTGTTTTTT. Its translation is CASSYRHTGELFF.

The rearrangement joins TRBV18 to TRBJ2-7, with D possibly matching TRBD1 (6 bases). Germline-derived CDR1 and CDR2 are KGHSH and LQKENI. The germline V and J ends were trimmed by 8 bases and 3 bases, with 14 bases remaining between them. The CDR3 extends over 13 amino acids. Written as DNA, the CDR3 is TGTGCCAGCGGGGGCAGGGTGGGCTACGAGCAGTACTTC. This gives the protein CASGGRVGYEQYF.

The V gene is TRBV15, the J gene TRBJ2-4, with D possibly matching TRBD2 (5 bases). The CDR3 has 14 residues. Per the germline V gene, CDR1 is LNHNV and CDR2 is YYDKDF (reference sequence). With 4 bases removed from V and 2 bases from J, the gap between germline ends came to 9 bases. CDR3 sequence reads: CATSTGLSKNIQYF. CDR3 in DNA: TGTGCCACCAGCACCGGACTTTCCAAAAACATTCAGTACTTC.

The CDR3 DNA reads TGCGCCAGCAGCTTGGAGCCCCCGTCGATACTAGCCAAAAACATTCAGTACTTC. It codes for CASSLEPPSILAKNIQYF. The rearrangement uses TRBV5-1 and TRBJ2-4; D remains ambiguous. The CDR3 is 18 residues long. V was clipped by 0 bases and J by 0 bases, with 16 bases between them. Germline V gene sequence: CDR1 SGHRS, CDR2 YFSETQ.

V and J are TRBV10-3 and TRBJ2-5, with 12 bases fitting TRBD1. Trimming at V came to 3 bases and at J to 4 bases, leaving 3 bases not matched to a gene. This CDR3 is 15 amino acids long. The germline gives CDR1 ENHRY, CDR2 SYGVKD. CDR3 nucleotide sequence: TGTGCCATCAGTGATAGGGACAGGGGGCGAGAGACCCAGTACTTC. This translates into CAISDRDRGRETQYF.

Concerning this clone itself: The sample has other DNA sequences that encode this CDR3 too. This rearrangement joins TRBV5-1 to TRBJ1-1; D is unclear. V shed 0 bases and J shed 0 bases, with 3 bases lying between them. CDR3 length: 13 amino acids. Looked up from germline, CDR1 is SGHRS and CDR2 is YFSETQ. The DNA of the CDR3 is TGCGCCAGCAGCTTGGACTTGAACACTGAAGCTTTCTTT. It yields the protein CASSLDLNTEAFF.

This clone has only one observation. V is TRBV27 and J is TRBJ1-5; possibly TRBD1 for D (6 bases). Trimming took off 5 bases at V and 0 bases at J, with 8 bases between the two ends. The CDR3 contains 14 residues. The germline V gene encodes CDR1 MNHEY and CDR2 SMNVEV (reference sequence). The CDR3 spells CASSGGLSNQPQHF. The CDR3 DNA sequence: TGTGCCAGCAGTGGGGGGCTTAGCAATCAGCCCCAGCATTTT.

CDR3 in amino acids: CASSTFGTSVVTQYF. In DNA, the CDR3 is TGTGCCAGCAGTACCTTCGGGACTAGCGTCGTGACCCAGTACTTC. J is TRBJ2-5 and V is TRBV6-5; 10 bases fit TRBD2. The V segment lost 5 bases and the J segment 7 bases; nucleotides outside the gene matches: 10. This CDR3 has 15 amino acids. In germline, CDR1 is MNHEY, CDR2 SVGAGI.

This clone was seen only once. The chain joins TRBV6-5 to TRBJ2-5; 7 bases align to TRBD2. Germline V CDR1 and CDR2: MNHEY, SVGAGI. The J segment lost 2 bases and the V segment lost 6 bases, leaving 9 bases of the junction unmatched. CDR3 length equals 15 residues. CDR3 protein: CASSPPGLTQETQYF. The CDR3 DNA is TGTGCCAGCAGCCCCCCGGGACTAACACAAGAGACCCAGTACTTC.

The chain recombines TRBV6-1 with TRBJ2-1; D unresolved. V lost 2 bases to trimming and J lost 4 bases, with 12 bases between them. This CDR3 is built from 15 residues. Germline CDR1 MNHNS, CDR2 SASEGT. CDR3: CASSEQDPLYNEQFF. CDR3 DNA: TGTGCCAGCAGTGAACAGGACCCTTTGTACAATGAGCAGTTCTTC.

This clone showed up just a few times. This sequence joins TRBV4-1 and TRBJ1-5; D possibly corresponds to TRBD1 (6 bases). CDR3 length equals 13 residues. V lost 3 bases and J lost 5, with 8 bases in between. The germline CDR1 and CDR2 sequences are MGHRA and YSYEKL. In DNA form, the CDR3 reads TGCGCCAGCAGCCAGAACAGGGATCAGCCCCAGCATTTT. Protein sequence: CASSQNRDQPQHF.

The V gene is TRBV29-1, the J gene TRBJ1-1, with D unclear. Looked up from germline, CDR1 is SQVTM and CDR2 is ANQGSEA. The V end lost 0 bases, the J end lost 5 bases, and 10 bases lay between the germline ends. The CDR3 is made up of 13 amino acids. CDR3: CSVEDRPSTEAFF. CDR3 DNA: TGCAGCGTTGAAGACCGGCCTAGTACTGAAGCTTTCTTT.

CDR3 amino acids: CASRGRGSSYEQYF. The CDR3 bases are TGTGCCAGCCGCGGACGGGGGAGCTCCTACGAGCAGTACTTC. The chain uses TRBV28 and TRBJ2-7; perhaps TRBD2 as D (6 bases). The CDR3 extends over 14 amino acids. Germline loops: CDR1 MDHEN, CDR2 SYDVKM. Trimming removed 8 bases from V and 0 bases from J, with 14 bases in between.

The V gene is TRBV11-2, the J gene TRBJ2-3; 7 bases map to TRBD2. The germline CDR1 and CDR2 sequences are SGHAT and FQNNGV. CDR3 length: 17 amino acids. The V segment lost 4 bases and the J segment 0 bases; nucleotides outside the gene matches: 10. The CDR3 DNA follows: TGTGCCAGCAGCTCCCATAGGGGTAGCGGGAGCACAGATACGCAGTATTTT. Amino acids: CASSSHRGSGSTDTQYF.